These 24 T cell receptor beta chains share one sample of origin, sequenced in a study of blood T cells in healthy people across ages. Primers used in a second PCR of roughly 6 to 11 cycles were a sample-barcoded 5' primer and a J-beta primer mix. From the 5' RACE reads, TCRdb called clonotypes with MiXCR, one entry per CDR3 protein. The profile shows 1.4 million or so distinct CDR3 sequences, approximately 43% of them singletons. Input material: blood. The receptors were sampled from a woman under 30 in good health.

In the case of this clonotype: A read error is possible here, since a much larger clone lies one base away. The gene calls are TRBV4-1 and TRBJ2-7; D uncertain. V lost 2 bases and J 5 bases, leaving 13 bases between the germline ends. The CDR3 extends over 14 amino acids. Germline V gene data show CDR1 as MGHRA and CDR2 as YSYEKL. CDR3 in DNA: TGCGCCAGCAGCCAACCCGTACAGTCCCACGAGCAGTACTTC. Translated: CASSQPVQSHEQYF.

To note about this clonotype: One end of the junction is discordant with germline, which a read error may explain. The chain employs TRBV20-1 and TRBJ2-3; 13 nucleotides align to TRBD2. CDR3 length: 13 amino acids. In germline, CDR1 is DFQATT, CDR2 SNEGSKA (reference sequence). The CDR3 here is CSAGLAGANTQYF. In nucleotides, the CDR3 is TGTAGTGCCGGACTAGCGGGAGCAAATACGCAGTATTTT.

This chain connects TRBV9 to TRBJ1-6; D not resolved. Trimming stripped 7 bases from V and 8 bases from J, with 13 bases between. The CDR3 spans 13 residues. CDR1 is SGDLS and CDR2 is YYNGEE in the germline V gene. The CDR3 loop reads CASPSGLYSPLHF. CDR3 DNA sequence: TGTGCCAGCCCCTCCGGCCTTTATTCACCCCTCCACTTT.

This sequence joins TRBV7-6 and TRBJ2-1; 8 positions match TRBD1. The CDR3 totals 17 residues. Germline values: CDR1 SGHVS, CDR2 FNYEAQ. With V trimmed by 5 bases and J by 0 bases, 9 bases remained unmatched. CDR3 amino acids: CASSRGQGRSSYNEQFF. The CDR3 DNA follows: TGTGCCAGCAGCCGTGGACAGGGCCGAAGCTCCTACAATGAGCAGTTCTTC.

This clonotype turned up a few times. The genes are TRBV7-9 and TRBJ2-1, with 11 bases aligning to TRBD2. V shed 4 bases, J shed 8 bases, and the junction held 7 bases outside the gene matches. The germline gives CDR1 SEHNR, CDR2 FQNEAQ (reference sequence). The CDR3 extends over 15 amino acids. CDR3 loop: CASSSSLAGVHEQFF. The CDR3, as DNA: TGTGCCAGCAGCTCGTCACTAGCGGGGGTTCATGAGCAGTTCTTC.

The gene calls are TRBV27 and TRBJ2-7; 9 nucleotides agree with TRBD1. Unmatched junction bases numbered 11, after V lost 6 bases and J lost 2 bases. The CDR3 is made up of 16 amino acids. CDR1 and CDR2 from the germline V gene are MNHEY and SMNVEV (reference sequence). CDR3 nucleotides: TGTGCCAGCAGCCACTTGCCTGGACAGGGGCCCTACGAGCAGTACTTC. Amino acids: CASSHLPGQGPYEQYF.

V and J are TRBV9 and TRBJ2-5; TRBD1 is a possible D gene (6 bases). The ends were cut back, 0 bases at V and 11 bases at J, with 17 bases in the middle. The CDR3 length is 14 residues. The V gene's germline CDR1 is SGDLS and CDR2 YYNGEE. Written as DNA, the CDR3 is TGTGCCAGCAGCGTAGTGGGGGCCCATTGGGAGCAGTACTTC. Translation gives CASSVVGAHWEQYF. The variable domain in full, with the rest retrieved from reference TRBV9 and TRBJ2-5, is DSGVTQTPKHLITATGQRVTLRCSPRSGDLSVYWYQQSLDQGLQFLIQYYNGEERAKGNILERFSAQQFPDLHSELNLSSLELGDSALYFCASSVVGAHWEQYFGPGTRLLVL.

Only a few counts were recorded for this clonotype. The chain combines TRBV18 with TRBJ1-1; D gene unclear. The CDR3 spans 16 residues. CDR1 and CDR2 from the germline V gene are KGHSH and LQKENI. V lost 2 bases, J lost 2 bases, and 15 bases lay in between. The CDR3, as DNA: TGTGCCAGCTCACCATCGACTGGCAGCATTAACACTGAAGCTTTCTTT. As protein: CASSPSTGSINTEAFF. Combining the CDR3 with reference TRBV18 and TRBJ1-1 gives the whole variable domain NAGVMQNPRHLVRRRGQEARLRCSPMKGHSHVYWYRQLPEEGLKFMVYLQKENIIDESGMPKERFSAEFPKEGPSILRIQQVVRGDSAAYFCASSPSTGSINTEAFFGQGTRLTVV.

The chain links TRBV6-6 to TRBJ1-2; 11 bases are shared with TRBD1. The V gene's germline CDR1 is MNHNY and CDR2 SVGAGI (reference sequence). The CDR3 contains 16 residues. After removal of 2 bases from V and 7 bases from J, the junction contained 9 bases not matched to a gene. The CDR3 loop is CASSYEGTGGRGGYTF. In nucleotides, the CDR3 is TGTGCCAGCAGTTACGAAGGGACAGGGGGAAGGGGTGGCTACACCTTC.

This clonotype came up a few times. This rearrangement joins TRBV7-8 to TRBJ2-3; 7 positions agree with TRBD1. The CDR3 runs to 16 residues. Germline trimming cut 5 bases from V and 1 base from J; bases unmatched to any gene: 9. Germline values: CDR1 SGHVS, CDR2 FQNEAQ. The CDR3: CASSEITGVGTDTQYF. Here the CDR3 DNA reads TGTGCCAGCAGCGAGATTACAGGGGTTGGCACAGATACGCAGTATTTT.

The chain recombines TRBV9 with TRBJ2-3, with 8 bases lining up with TRBD2. The V gene's germline CDR1 is SGDLS and CDR2 YYNGEE. The V and J ends lost 3 bases and 2 bases, in that order; junction bases with no gene match: 5. This CDR3 has 15 amino acids. The CDR3 spells CASSEGGRTTDTQYF. The DNA for the CDR3 is TGTGCCAGCAGCGAAGGCGGGAGGACCACAGATACGCAGTATTTT.

The sample holds a few counts of this clonotype. V and J are TRBV29-1 and TRBJ2-4; D gene ambiguous. V dropped 4 bases and J dropped 0 bases, with 7 bases sitting between them. Germline V gene sequence: CDR1 SQVTM, CDR2 ANQGSEA. The CDR3 runs to 13 residues. The CDR3 loop reads CSVGQVAKNIQYF. As DNA, the CDR3 is TGCAGCGTTGGGCAGGTAGCCAAAAACATTCAGTACTTC.

V usage is TRBV5-8 and J usage is TRBJ2-7, with D possibly TRBD2 on 5 matching bases. The CDR3 covers 14 residues. Germline assignment: CDR1 SGHTS and CDR2 YDEGEE. Trimming took 4 bases from V and 0 from J, leaving 11 bases between them. The CDR3 sequence is CASSQIGVSYEQYF. The CDR3, as DNA: TGTGCCAGCAGCCAGATCGGGGTCTCCTACGAGCAGTACTTC.

With regard to this clonotype: This clone may be a read error of a much larger clone one base away. The chain uses TRBV7-2 and TRBJ2-7; unclear D gene. The V end was cut by 5 bases, the J end by 1 base, with 9 bases between. The CDR3 has 13 residues. Germline CDR1 and CDR2: SGHTA and FQGNSA. CDR3 DNA: TGTGCCAGCAGCGCCCGAACTTCCTACGAGCAGTACTTC. Translation gives CASSARTSYEQYF. Together with reference TRBV7-2 and TRBJ2-7, the CDR3 gives the full variable domain: GAGVSQSPSNKVTEKGKDVELRCDPISGHTALYWYRQSLGQGLEFLIYFQGNSAPDKSGLPSDRFSAERTGGSVSTLTIQRTQQEDSAVYLCASSARTSYEQYFGPGTRLTVT.

V and J are TRBV3-1 and TRBJ2-3; no firm D call. Trimming removed 6 bases at V and 5 bases at J, with 12 bases between. Germline V gene lookup returns CDR1 LGHDT and CDR2 YNNKEL (reference sequence). The CDR3 is 13 residues long. CDR3 coding DNA: TGTGCCAGCAGAGGGCCCTATCGAGATACGCAGTATTTT. It codes for CASRGPYRDTQYF.

This clonotype was observed a few times. The chain uses TRBV12-3 or TRBV12-4 and TRBJ2-3, with unresolved D. The CDR3 length is 13 residues. V dropped 8 bases and J dropped 4 bases, with 13 bases sitting between them. The CDR3 reads CASWSLIADTQYF. CDR3 coding DNA: TGTGCCAGCTGGAGCCTCATAGCAGATACGCAGTATTTT.

This chain joins TRBV7-2 and TRBJ1-5; TRBD1 matches at 12 bases. In germline, CDR1 is SGHTA, CDR2 FQGNSA. The CDR3 has 15 amino acids. Unmatched junction bases numbered 4, after V lost 4 bases and J lost 6 bases. The CDR3 is CASSSGTGGVQPQHF. In DNA, the CDR3 is TGTGCCAGCAGCTCCGGGACAGGGGGCGTTCAGCCCCAGCATTTT. Together with reference TRBV7-2 and TRBJ1-5, the CDR3 gives the full variable domain: GAGVSQSPSNKVTEKGKDVELRCDPISGHTALYWYRQSLGQGLEFLIYFQGNSAPDKSGLPSDRFSAERTGGSVSTLTIQRTQQEDSAVYLCASSSGTGGVQPQHFGDGTRLSIL.

This clonotype occurred once. The V gene is TRBV7-9, the J gene TRBJ2-1; 10 bases are a match to TRBD2. The J call is doubtful: the DNA matches TRBJ2-7 better. Germline V gene sequence: CDR1 SEHNR, CDR2 FQNEAQ (reference sequence). The CDR3 loop spans 18 amino acids. The chain's CDR3 is CASSDPSSGRVPYNEQYF. The CDR3 nucleotides read TGTGCCAGCAGCGATCCGTCTAGCGGGAGAGTCCCCTACAATGAGCAGTACTTC.

The gene calls are TRBV6-1 and TRBJ2-1, with D perhaps matching TRBD2 (5 bases). CDR1 is MNHNS, CDR2 SASEGT, per germline. The CDR3 is made up of 16 amino acids. Trimming cost V 5 bases and J 1 base, with 15 bases left between them. Here the CDR3 DNA reads TGTGCCAGCAGTCGATCAGGAGGAGGATCCTACAATGAGCAGTTCTTC. This translates into CASSRSGGGSYNEQFF.

This clonotype was recorded a few times. The rearrangement links TRBV20-1 to TRBJ1-2; D possibly corresponds to TRBD1 (6 bases). The CDR3 is made up of 14 amino acids. CDR1 is DFQATT and CDR2 is SNEGSKA in the germline V gene (reference sequence). V lost 6 bases to trimming and J lost 4 bases, with 18 bases between them. CDR3 coding DNA: TGCAGTGCATCTGACAGGTCCATGAGCTATGGCTACACCTTC. Residues: CSASDRSMSYGYTF.

This clonotype was counted between two and nine times. This chain uses TRBV28 with TRBJ2-1, with 9 bases matching TRBD2. The CDR3 extends over 20 amino acids. The ends lost 4 bases at V and 7 bases at J; junction bases unmatched: 23. Germline CDR1 and CDR2: MDHEN and SYDVKM. The CDR3 region has the DNA TGTGCCAGCAGTTCCCCATTGGGGGCTAGCGGGACTACCCTTACAAATGAGCAGTTCTTC. Translating it yields CASSSPLGASGTTLTNEQFF.

The chain links TRBV12-3 or TRBV12-4 to TRBJ2-7, with 8 bases identical to TRBD1. V lost 5 bases to trimming and J lost 3 bases; unmatched junction nucleotides: 9. The CDR3 sequence is 15 residues long. The CDR3 loop is CASSRTGSRLYEQYF. CDR3 DNA sequence: TGTGCCAGCAGTCGGACAGGGAGCAGACTCTACGAGCAGTACTTC.

The rearrangement uses TRBV2 and TRBJ2-3; 7 bases agree with TRBD2. Germline V gives CDR1 SNHLY, CDR2 FYNNEI. The CDR3 has 16 residues. V lost 1 base, J lost 0 bases, and 4 bases stayed unmatched. CDR3 protein: CASSEEWGGSTDTQYF. The CDR3 DNA is TGTGCCAGCAGTGAAGAGTGGGGGGGGAGCACAGATACGCAGTATTTT.

The chain joins TRBV9 to TRBJ2-3; D not resolved. This CDR3 is built from 13 residues. CDR1 is SGDLS and CDR2 is YYNGEE in the germline V gene. Trimming left V 0 bases short and J 6 bases short, with 8 bases between. CDR3 residues: CASSVADGDTQYF. The CDR3 DNA reads TGTGCCAGCAGCGTAGCGGATGGGGATACGCAGTATTTT.